This TCR beta chain emerged from a study of blood T cell repertoires in COVID-19. The V gene's germline CDR1 is SNHLY and CDR2 FYNNEI. The CDR3 has 14 residues. Trimming removed 6 bases from V and 5 bases from J; junction bases left unmatched: 6. Repertoires were generated with immunoSEQ multiplex PCR, while TCRdb's copy carries only in-frame clones and drops some. The repertoire holds about 300,000 clones, less than 85% seen once, with more than 1.4% in the top ten. This TCR came from a human donor with COVID-19, enrolled during active disease. The donor label of this sample is uncertain. Sequenced input: peripheral blood. The J gene is TRBJ2-5, the V gene TRBV2; the match to TRBD2 covers 10 bases. CDR3 nucleotide sequence: TGTGCCAGCAGAATAGCGGGAGGTGGCGAGACCCAGTACTTC. Amino acid sequence: CASRIAGGGETQYF. The full variable domain, its missing parts supplied by reference TRBV2 and TRBJ2-5, is EPEVTQTPSHQVTQMGQEVILRCVPISNHLYFYWYRQILGQKVEFLVSFYNNEISEKSEIFDDQFSVERPDGSNFTLKIRSTKLEDSAMYFCASRIAGGGETQYFGPGTRLLVL.